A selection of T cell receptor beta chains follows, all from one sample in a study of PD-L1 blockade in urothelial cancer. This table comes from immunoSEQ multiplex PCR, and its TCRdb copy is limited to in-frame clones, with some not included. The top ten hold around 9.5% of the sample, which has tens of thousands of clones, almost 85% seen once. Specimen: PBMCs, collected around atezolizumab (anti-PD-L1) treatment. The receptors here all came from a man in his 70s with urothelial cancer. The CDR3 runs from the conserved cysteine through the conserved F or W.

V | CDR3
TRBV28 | CASSVTQEQYF
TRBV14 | CASSQTSGGGETQYF
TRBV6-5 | CASTYSPNTEAFF
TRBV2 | CASSGLQGTDTQYF
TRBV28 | CASSTSYRGVDTQYF
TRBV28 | CASSLAFRRGLSEKLFF
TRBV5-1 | CASSWGNLAGVGYEQYF
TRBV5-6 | CASSLLAGTTYEQYF
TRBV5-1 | CASSLGRAEGYGYTF
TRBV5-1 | CASSLPDGKKKAFF
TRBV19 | CASSTRGETQYF
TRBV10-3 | CAISGQGNYGYTF
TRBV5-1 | CASSFLGSGSNYEQYF
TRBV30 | CAWSVGGVTNEKLFF
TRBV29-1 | CSVEDTGNTEAFF
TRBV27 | CASSSVPPGDRSYLGDEQFF
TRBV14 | CASSPLAGVSPRDTQYF
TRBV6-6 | CASSRGTSLVPGELFF
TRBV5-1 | CASSLVSGPAETQYF
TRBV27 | CASSTLQGGNEKLFF
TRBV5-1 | CASSLVDTGVEQYF
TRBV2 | CASSDSVLGQGNYEQYF
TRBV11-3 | CASSLGHSANTGELFF
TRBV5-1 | CASSSGTSSEQFF
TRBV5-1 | CASSLEEQDRRHYEATNEKLFF
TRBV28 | CASSPVQNSYNEQFF
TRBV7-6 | CASSPQGVSVYEQYF